This T cell receptor beta chain originates from a study of blood T cell repertoires in COVID-19. Study overall: The United States, Italy and Spain were the sources of the acute and convalescent COVID-19 samples.

Using immunoSEQ multiplex PCR, the repertoire was profiled, and TCRdb retains in-frame clones only, with some absent. The table lists 200,000 to 250,000 clones, around 90% of them singletons. From germline, CDR1 is MNHEY and CDR2 SMNVEV (reference sequence). The germline V and J ends were trimmed by 6 bases and 2 bases, with 19 bases remaining between them. The CDR3 sequence is 16 residues long. Material: peripheral blood. The chain links TRBV27 to TRBJ2-5; a possible D gene is TRBD1 (8 bases). The sequence came from a man aged 55 to 70 who had recovered from COVID-19. The CDR3 region is CASRLNGQGGQETQYF. The DNA of the CDR3 is TGTGCCAGCAGACTAAATGGACAGGGAGGGCAAGAGACCCAGTACTTC.